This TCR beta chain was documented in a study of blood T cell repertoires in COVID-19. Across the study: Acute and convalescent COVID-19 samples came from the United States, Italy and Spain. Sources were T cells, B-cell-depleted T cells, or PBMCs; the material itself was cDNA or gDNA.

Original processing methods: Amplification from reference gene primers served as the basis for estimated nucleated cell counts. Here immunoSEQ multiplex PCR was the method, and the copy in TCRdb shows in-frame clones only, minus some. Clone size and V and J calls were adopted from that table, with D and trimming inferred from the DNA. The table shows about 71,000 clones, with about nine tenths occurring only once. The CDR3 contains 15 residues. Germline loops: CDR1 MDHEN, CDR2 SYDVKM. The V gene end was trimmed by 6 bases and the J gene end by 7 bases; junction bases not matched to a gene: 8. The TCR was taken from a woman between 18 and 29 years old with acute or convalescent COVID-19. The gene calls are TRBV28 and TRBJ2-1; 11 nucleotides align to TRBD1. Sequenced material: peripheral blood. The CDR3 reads CASSQDRGLGNEQFF. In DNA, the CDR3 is TGTGCCAGCAGCCAGGACAGGGGGCTAGGGAATGAGCAGTTCTTC.